This T cell receptor (beta chain) emerged from a study of T cells expressing NK-cell markers. Study background: Sorted CD3+CD56+NKG2C+, CD3+CD56+NKG2C- and CD3+CD56-NKG2C+ T cells provided the TCR beta repertoires. HCMV serostatus: seven of eight sequenced donors positive, one negative. Whole-study results and caveats: The CD3+CD56-NKG2C+ fraction of a few donors was likewise dominated by these clonotypes. The study found dominant NKG2C+ clonotypes at about 1.0-8% of CD8+ T cells in roughly six donors.

Points on this clonotype: Its target is not known.

The CDR3 runs to 16 residues. From the 5' RACE reads, TCRdb lists one entry per CDR3 protein and no DNA. In all, the sample yields 150,000 or so distinct CDR3 sequences. Sequencing was carried out using blood T cells: a sorted CD56 or NKG2C T cell subset, CD4+ or CD8+ T cells, or bulk PBMC T cells (not recorded which). The V call is TRBV12-3 or TRBV12-4, the J call TRBJ2-3. The sequence was collected from a woman aged 50 to 65 in good health. The chain's CDR3 is CASRESVRSRSDTQYF.